The entry that follows covers one T cell receptor (beta chain) sequence. Participants, about 18 to 90 years old, spanned fewer than 25 US areas. The sample is drawn from a study of blood T cell repertoires in COVID-19. Study-level background: COVID-19 samples, acute and convalescent, were from the United States, Italy and Spain. Sources were T cells, B-cell-depleted T cells, or PBMCs; the material itself was cDNA or gDNA.

Under the authors' procedure: Cell counts per sample came from amplifying reference gene primers. Sequenced by immunoSEQ multiplex PCR; TCRdb stores in-frame clones only, minus some. The V and J calls and clone size come from that table; D and trimming were worked out from the DNA. The table includes 350,000 or so clones, approximately 91% detected once. Trimming at V came to 4 bases and at J to 5 bases, leaving 2 bases not matched to a gene. Germline V lookup: CDR1 DFQATT, CDR2 SNEGSKA (reference sequence). The CDR3 has 12 amino acids. This TCR derives from a woman aged 25 to 39 who had been exposed to COVID-19. Sequenced material: PBMCs or T cells enriched from blood (not recorded which). V and J are TRBV20-1 and TRBJ1-5, with TRBD1 matching over 7 bases. The CDR3 protein is CSATDRDQPQHF. DNA for the CDR3: TGCAGTGCTACTGACAGGGATCAGCCCCAGCATTTT.